Each of the 24 T cell receptor beta chains below was sequenced from the same sample in a study of cytomegalovirus exposure and HLA in healthy donors. Primers for the PCR totalled 60 Vbeta and 13 Jbeta. Only in-frame clones appear in the TCRdb table, and some are missing; sequencing was by immunoSEQ multiplex PCR. The sample includes 150,000 to 200,000 clones, 60% to 75% seen only once; the top ten take 2.5% to 3%. The sequenced material came from PBMCs. The receptors were gathered from a woman in her 50s in good health and CMV-seropositive.

The chain is built from TRBV5-1 and TRBJ2-2, with 10 bases fitting TRBD2. Per germline, CDR1 SGHRS and CDR2 YFSETQ. This CDR3 spans 16 amino acids. Trimming at V came to 4 bases and at J to 0 bases, leaving 3 bases not matched to a gene. The CDR3 region has the DNA TGCGCCAGCAGCAGTAGCGGGGGGTCGAACACCGGGGAGCTGTTTTTT. Translated: CASSSSGGSNTGELFF.

J is TRBJ2-3 and V is TRBV5-6; 11 bases are shared with TRBD2. Germline trimming cut 0 bases from V and 4 bases from J; bases unmatched to any gene: 4. The CDR3 totals 16 residues. From germline, CDR1 is SGHDT and CDR2 YYEEEE. The CDR3 spells CASSLGSTSGADTQYF. In nucleotides, the CDR3 is TGTGCCAGCAGCTTGGGGTCGACTAGCGGGGCAGATACGCAGTATTTT.

The chain links TRBV14 to TRBJ1-1; D remains unclear. V lost 4 bases, J lost 2 bases, and 5 bases lay in between. The germline V gene has CDR1 SGHDN and CDR2 FVKESK. This CDR3 region has 12 residues. CDR3 amino acids: CASSLSNTEAFF. CDR3 DNA: TGTGCCAGCAGCCTGTCTAACACTGAAGCTTTCTTT.

The chain carries TRBV27 and TRBJ1-6; 12 bases match TRBD1. The CDR3 is 17 amino acids. Per germline, CDR1 MNHEY and CDR2 SMNVEV (reference sequence). The V gene end was trimmed by 7 bases and the J gene end by 11 bases; junction bases not matched to a gene: 15. CDR3 protein: CASKYSGTGGGGTPLHF. For the CDR3, the DNA is TGTGCCAGCAAGTACTCCGGGACAGGGGGCGGCGGTACACCCCTCCACTTT.

The genes are TRBV9 and TRBJ2-5, with 7 bases fitting TRBD1. The V gene's germline CDR1 is SGDLS and CDR2 YYNGEE. The CDR3 contains 14 residues. Germline trimming cut 4 bases from V and 0 bases from J; bases unmatched to any gene: 3. The CDR3, as DNA: TGTGCCAGCAGCAGCACAGGGGACCAAGAGACCCAGTACTTC. It yields the protein CASSSTGDQETQYF. Based on the CDR3 plus reference TRBV9 and TRBJ2-5, the full variable domain is DSGVTQTPKHLITATGQRVTLRCSPRSGDLSVYWYQQSLDQGLQFLIQYYNGEERAKGNILERFSAQQFPDLHSELNLSSLELGDSALYFCASSSTGDQETQYFGPGTRLLVL.

The chain joins TRBV6-1 to TRBJ2-7; maybe TRBD1 (5 bases). V was trimmed by 4 bases and J by 6 bases, leaving 13 bases between them. CDR1 and CDR2 (germline): MNHNS, SASEGT. CDR3 size: 13 residues. The DNA for the CDR3 is TGTGCCAGCAGTGTAACAGGATTCCCCGAGCAGTACTTC. This translates into CASSVTGFPEQYF.

The CDR3 DNA reads as TGTGCCAGCTCATCGACCGGGGTAACTGAAGCTTTCTTT. It codes for CASSSTGVTEAFF. The chain combines TRBV18 with TRBJ1-1; D uncertain. The CDR3 loop spans 13 amino acids. CDR1 and CDR2 (germline): KGHSH, LQKENI. V lost 5 bases and J 5 bases, leaving 12 bases between the germline ends.

This clone has more than one count but fewer than ten. This rearrangement joins TRBV19 to TRBJ1-5; D ambiguous. V was shortened by 3 bases and J by 4 bases, with 10 bases between the two germline ends. This CDR3 has 14 amino acids. CDR1 and CDR2 (germline): LNHDA, SQIVND (reference sequence). The CDR3 region is CASSIQDRNQPQHF. CDR3 DNA: TGTGCCAGTAGTATCCAGGATCGAAATCAGCCCCAGCATTTT.

The gene calls are TRBV19 and TRBJ2-7; 7 bases line up with TRBD2. Germline V gives CDR1 LNHDA, CDR2 SQIVND (reference sequence). The CDR3 is made up of 15 amino acids. The V and J ends lost 3 bases and 0 bases, in that order; junction bases with no gene match: 5. DNA of the CDR3: TGTGCCAGTAGTATCGAAAGCGGGGTCTCCTACGAGCAGTACTTC. Its translation is CASSIESGVSYEQYF.

The rearrangement uses TRBV7-9 and TRBJ1-2, with 7 bases matching TRBD1. Germline loops: CDR1 SEHNR, CDR2 FQNEAQ (reference sequence). The CDR3 runs 16 residues. After removal of 5 bases from V and 6 bases from J, the junction contained 15 bases not matched to a gene. CDR3: CASSRSVTGRYHGYTF. In DNA form, the CDR3 reads TGTGCCAGCAGCCGATCTGTGACAGGGAGGTACCATGGCTACACCTTC.

J is TRBJ1-2 and V is TRBV7-9; D gene unclear. Trimming pared 2 bases from V and 8 bases from J, leaving 9 bases between. The CDR3 is made up of 12 amino acids. Germline V gene data show CDR1 as SEHNR and CDR2 as FQNEAQ (reference sequence). The CDR3 is CASSLSGYGYTF. CDR3 bases: TGTGCCAGCAGCTTATCAGGCTACGGCTACACCTTC.

The chain couples TRBV6-6 to TRBJ2-1, with a weak D call TRBD1 (5 bases). The CDR3 has 15 residues. Deletions cut 6 bases from V and 4 bases from J, with 16 bases between. The germline V gene has CDR1 MNHNY and CDR2 SVGAGI (reference sequence). CDR3 coding DNA: TGTGCCAGCAGCCTAGGTCGTCCAGGGTACAATGAGCAGTTCTTC. This gives the protein CASSLGRPGYNEQFF.

This clone was recorded a few times. The CDR3 DNA reads as TGTGCCAGCAGTGCCCCGGACAGGGTCGCTCGGGGCTACACCTTC. This translates into CASSAPDRVARGYTF. The chain links TRBV2 to TRBJ1-2, with 8 positions matching TRBD1. V lost 4 bases to trimming and J lost 8 bases; unmatched junction nucleotides: 12. Germline assignment: CDR1 SNHLY and CDR2 FYNNEI. This CDR3 contains 15 residues. The full variable domain, completed using reference TRBV2 and TRBJ1-2, is EPEVTQTPSHQVTQMGQEVILRCVPISNHLYFYWYRQILGQKVEFLVSFYNNEISEKSEIFDDQFSVERPDGSNFTLKIRSTKLEDSAMYFCASSAPDRVARGYTFGSGTRLTVV.

V and J are TRBV19 and TRBJ1-2, with 7 bases matching TRBD1. The CDR3 spans 17 residues. CDR1 is LNHDA, CDR2 SQIVND, per germline (reference sequence). Unmatched junction bases numbered 13, after V lost 6 bases and J lost 0 bases. CDR3: CASRIQGTTSPNYGYTF. The CDR3 DNA follows: TGTGCCAGTAGGATACAGGGGACCACTTCCCCTAACTATGGCTACACCTTC.

This clone was observed a handful of times. The rearrangement links TRBV6-1 to TRBJ1-1, with unresolved D. The CDR3 totals 13 residues. Germline V gene sequence: CDR1 MNHNS, CDR2 SASEGT. V dropped 4 bases and J dropped 6 bases, with 12 bases sitting between them. The CDR3 protein is CASSAQVRSEAFF. The DNA of the CDR3 is TGTGCCAGCAGTGCTCAGGTGAGATCTGAAGCTTTCTTT.

CDR3 loop: CASSSTSRFTDTQYF. The CDR3, as DNA: TGTGCCAGCAGCTCGACTAGCCGATTCACAGATACGCAGTATTTT. The J gene is TRBJ2-3, the V gene TRBV5-4, with TRBD2 matching over 7 bases. Per germline, CDR1 SGHNT and CDR2 YYREEE (reference sequence). V gave up 3 bases and J gave up 2 bases; unmatched junction bases: 6. This CDR3 spans 15 amino acids. Full variable domain (missing parts from reference TRBV5-4 and TRBJ2-3): ETGVTQSPTHLIKTRGQQVTLRCSSQSGHNTVSWYQQALGQGPQFIFQYYREEENGRGNFPPRFSGLQFPNYSSELNVNALELDDSALYLCASSSTSRFTDTQYFGPGTRLTVL.

This clone was counted between two and nine times. The CDR3 loop reads CATSNGGSVAEQYF. CDR3 nucleotide sequence: TGTGCCACCAGCAACGGGGGGAGCGTGGCCGAGCAGTACTTC. V is TRBV15 and J is TRBJ2-7; 7 nucleotides line up with TRBD2. This CDR3 region has 14 residues. J lost 6 bases, V lost 4 bases, and 9 bases had no gene match. CDR1 is LNHNV and CDR2 is YYDKDF in the germline V gene (reference sequence).

The chain couples TRBV4-1 to TRBJ2-7, with D possibly matching TRBD2 (6 bases). Per germline, CDR1 MGHRA and CDR2 YSYEKL. CDR3 length: 15 amino acids. V was trimmed by 4 bases and J by 4 bases, leaving 17 bases between them. This chain's CDR3 is CASSPAPPGVYEQYF. The CDR3, as DNA: TGCGCCAGCAGCCCAGCCCCCCCGGGGGTTTACGAGCAGTACTTC.

The rearrangement uses TRBV7-2 and TRBJ2-5; 16 bases fit TRBD2. Germline V lookup: CDR1 SGHTA, CDR2 FQGNSA. V trimming: 3 bases; J trimming: 1 base; junction bases outside the gene matches: 2. This CDR3 spans 17 amino acids. The CDR3 here is CASSFGTSGGAQETQYF. CDR3 coding DNA: TGTGCCAGCAGCTTTGGGACTAGCGGGGGGGCCCAAGAGACCCAGTACTTC.

The gene calls are TRBV4-1 and TRBJ1-4; perhaps TRBD1 as D (6 bases). CDR3 length: 16 amino acids. In germline, CDR1 is MGHRA, CDR2 YSYEKL. V was clipped by 4 bases and J by 0 bases, with 12 bases between them. The CDR3 region is CASSRGGVATNEKLFF. CDR3 DNA sequence: TGCGCCAGCAGCCGAGGGGGGGTAGCAACTAATGAAAAACTGTTTTTT.

The CDR3 DNA reads TGTGCCAGCAGCTTATCAGGGGTTAACTATGGCTACACCTTC. This gives the protein CASSLSGVNYGYTF. The chain combines TRBV7-2 with TRBJ1-2; maybe TRBD1 (6 bases). V dropped 2 bases and J dropped 1 base, with 8 bases sitting between them. Germline CDR1 and CDR2: SGHTA and FQGNSA. CDR3 size: 14 residues.

The gene calls are TRBV5-1 and TRBJ2-3, with 13 bases that match TRBD2. Germline assignment: CDR1 SGHRS and CDR2 YFSETQ. The CDR3 runs to 17 residues. Trimming took 4 bases from V and 1 from J; bases not matched to a gene: 6. Here the CDR3 DNA reads TGCGCCAGCAGCGGAGGACTAGCGGGGGCCCGCACAGATACGCAGTATTTT. Translated: CASSGGLAGARTDTQYF. The entire variable domain, with the rest obtained from reference TRBV5-1 and TRBJ2-3, is as follows: KAGVTQTPRYLIKTRGQQVTLSCSPISGHRSVSWYQQTPGQGLQFLFEYFSETQRNKGNFPGRFSGRQFSNSRSEMNVSTLELGDSALYLCASSGGLAGARTDTQYFGPGTRLTVL.

The count of this clone is one. This chain uses TRBV2 with TRBJ2-7; TRBD1 might be the D (5 bases). The CDR3 length is 12 residues. The V and J ends lost 5 bases and 3 bases respectively, with 8 bases between them. The germline V gene encodes CDR1 SNHLY and CDR2 FYNNEI. CDR3 protein: CASSLQGYEQYF. As DNA, the CDR3 is TGTGCCAGCAGTCTCCAGGGCTACGAGCAGTACTTC.

This clone came up once. The rearrangement links TRBV6-6 to TRBJ1-3; D is unresolved. The CDR3 loop spans 16 amino acids. V gave up 5 bases and J gave up 4 bases, with 18 bases separating them. Germline V gene data show CDR1 as MNHNY and CDR2 as SVGAGI (reference sequence). The CDR3 region is CASSLRVDARGNTIYF. The CDR3 DNA follows: TGTGCCAGCAGTCTCCGGGTGGATGCGAGAGGAAACACCATATATTTT.